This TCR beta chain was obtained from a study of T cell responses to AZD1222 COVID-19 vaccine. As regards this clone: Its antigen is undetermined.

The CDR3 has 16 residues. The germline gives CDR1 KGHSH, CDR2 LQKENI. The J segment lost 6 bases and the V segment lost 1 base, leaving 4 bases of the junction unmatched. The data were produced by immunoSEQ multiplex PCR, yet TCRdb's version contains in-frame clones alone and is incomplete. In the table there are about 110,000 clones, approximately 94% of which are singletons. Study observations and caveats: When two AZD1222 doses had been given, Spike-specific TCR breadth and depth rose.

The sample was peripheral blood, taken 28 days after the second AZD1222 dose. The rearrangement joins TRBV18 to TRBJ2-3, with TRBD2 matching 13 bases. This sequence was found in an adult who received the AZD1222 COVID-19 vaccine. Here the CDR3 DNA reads TGTGCCAGCTCACCACGACTAGCGGGGGGTCGGGATACGCAGTATTTT. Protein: CASSPRLAGGRDTQYF. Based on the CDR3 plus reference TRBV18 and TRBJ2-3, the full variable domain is NAGVMQNPRHLVRRRGQEARLRCSPMKGHSHVYWYRQLPEEGLKFMVYLQKENIIDESGMPKERFSAEFPKEGPSILRIQQVVRGDSAAYFCASSPRLAGGRDTQYFGPGTRLTVL.